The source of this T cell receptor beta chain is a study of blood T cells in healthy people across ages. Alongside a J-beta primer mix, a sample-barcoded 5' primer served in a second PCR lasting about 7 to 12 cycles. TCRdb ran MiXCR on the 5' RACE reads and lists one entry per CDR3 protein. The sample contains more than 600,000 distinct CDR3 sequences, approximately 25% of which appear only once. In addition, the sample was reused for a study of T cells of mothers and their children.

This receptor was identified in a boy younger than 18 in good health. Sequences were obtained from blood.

The CDR3 DNA follows: TGTGCCAGCAGTCCTCCTAGCAGCGAGCAGTTCTTC. Translated: CASSPPSSEQFF. V is TRBV12-3 or TRBV12-4 and J is TRBJ2-1; perhaps TRBD2 as D (5 bases). The CDR3 loop spans 12 amino acids. Trimming shortened V by 5 bases and J by 10 bases, and 12 bases separated the two germline ends.